The source of this TCR beta chain is a study of blood T cell repertoires in COVID-19. Background on the study: Sample material is recorded as cDNA or gDNA derived from T cells, B-cell-depleted T cells, or PBMCs.

Trimming pared 1 base from V and 1 base from J, leaving 5 bases between. Germline CDR1 reads MNHEY; CDR2 reads SVGEGT. This CDR3 spans 13 amino acids. In the source study's methods: Estimation of nucleated cell counts relied on the amplification of reference gene primers. Clones were read by immunoSEQ multiplex PCR, and TCRdb kept only the in-frame ones, dropping some. V, J and clone size are those of that table, while D and trimming were read from the DNA. The table includes hundreds of thousands of clones, 70% to 90% detected once. This TCR came from a woman aged 18-30 years who had recovered from COVID-19. Source material: peripheral blood. This chain uses TRBV6-2 or TRBV6-3 with TRBJ2-7; D not resolved. The CDR3 DNA reads as TGTGCCAGCAGTTACTTTGCGTCCTACGAGCAGTACTTC. Translated: CASSYFASYEQYF.